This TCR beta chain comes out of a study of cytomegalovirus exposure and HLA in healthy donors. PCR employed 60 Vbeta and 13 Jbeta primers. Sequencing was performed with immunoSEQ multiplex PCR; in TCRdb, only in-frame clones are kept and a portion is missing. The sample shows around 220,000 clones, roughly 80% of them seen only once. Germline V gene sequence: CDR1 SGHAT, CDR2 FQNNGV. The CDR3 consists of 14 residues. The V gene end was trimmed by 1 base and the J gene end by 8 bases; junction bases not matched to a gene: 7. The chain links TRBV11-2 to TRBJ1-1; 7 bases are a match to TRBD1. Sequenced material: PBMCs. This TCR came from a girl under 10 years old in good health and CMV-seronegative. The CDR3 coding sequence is TGTGCCAGCAGCTTAGTAGTCGGGACAGAAGAAGCTTTCTTT. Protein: CASSLVVGTEEAFF.